Below, one TCR beta chain is given with its context. Its antigen remains unidentified. It was from alopecia areata patients that lesional scalp punch biopsies and peripheral blood were collected. The data originate from a study of CD8+ T cells in alopecia areata. Study as a whole: Treatment comprised oral tofacitinib, 5 to 10 mg twice daily, in treated patients. A 6-month off-drug phase came after tofacitinib, which had lasted 6 to 18 months. Findings and caveats of the study: Higher clonality was seen in lesional scalp than in normal scalp, especially in alopecia totalis/universalis.

Per germline, CDR1 LGHNA and CDR2 YSLEER. V gave up 4 bases and J gave up 4 bases; unmatched junction bases: 6. This CDR3 region has 14 residues. RNA extraction and reverse transcription yielded cDNA as sequencing template. The method was immunoSEQ multiplex PCR; TCRdb's version includes in-frame clones alone and lacks a portion of them. This sample has tens of thousands of clones, with roughly 60% found just once. The sequenced sample was CD8+ T cells sorted from blood, obtained at week 0. This rearrangement joins TRBV4-3 to TRBJ2-7; 8 bases agree with TRBD2. The clonotype was recovered from a human donor with alopecia areata. The DNA for the CDR3 is TGCGCCAGCAGCCCAGCGGGAGAATGGTACGAGCAGTACTTC. Translation: CASSPAGEWYEQYF.